Included here is one TCR beta chain sequence, with context. Its antigen is still unknown. The assay was immunoSEQ multiplex PCR, and TCRdb's table has in-frame clones only and misses some. Found here are tens of thousands of clones, roughly 96% of them singletons; the top ten hold 0.78%. This CDR3 spans 12 amino acids. CDR1 and CDR2 from the germline V gene are SQVTM and ANQGSEA. V lost 8 bases, J lost 3 bases, and 11 bases lay in between. This entry comes from a study of cytomegalovirus exposure and HLA in healthy donors. Study-wide findings and caveats: Rare TCR sequences predominated, though certain public TCRs were found in many donors. According to a subsequent analysis, TCR clusters from the first cohort were inclined to appear together in the 130 or so validation repertoires.

This receptor was identified in a man younger than 30 in good health and CMV-seronegative. The sample consisted of PBMCs. J is TRBJ1-5 and V is TRBV29-1; tentatively, D is TRBD1 (5 bases). The CDR3 sequence: CSSGEPNQPQHF. The DNA for the CDR3 is TGCAGCTCGGGGGAGCCCAATCAGCCCCAGCATTTT.